These T cell receptor beta chains were read from a single sample in a study of T cell responses to AZD1222 COVID-19 vaccine. The data were produced by immunoSEQ multiplex PCR, yet TCRdb's version contains in-frame clones alone and is incomplete. The table shows about 200,000 clones, with more than 90% occurring only once. Here the sequenced sample was peripheral blood, taken 28 days after the second dose of the MenACWY control vaccine. All receptors derive from an adult who received the MenACWY meningococcal vaccine as a control. Each CDR3 is given with its conserved first and last residue. D genes are given only for firm matches. Not every row has a clone size; where given, it reads once, few, many or a size class.

CDR3: CASSPVGGDGYTF; DNA: TGTGCCAGCAGCCCCGTTGGTGGGGATGGCTACACCTTC; V: TRBV4-2; size: -; J: TRBJ1-2; D: -
CDR3: CASSLGGGGQQYF; DNA: TGTGCCAGCAGTTTAGGGGGCGGGGGTCAGCAGTACTTC; V: TRBV11-2; size: -; J: TRBJ2-7; D: -
CDR3: CSASRPNTEAFF; DNA: TGCAGTGCTAGTCGGCCGAACACTGAAGCTTTCTTT; V: TRBV20-1; size: -; J: TRBJ1-1; D: -
CDR3: CASSAGLAGGLIQETQYF; DNA: TGTGCCAGCAGCGCGGGACTAGCGGGAGGCCTGATCCAAGAGACCCAGTACTTC; V: TRBV11-3; size: -; J: TRBJ2-5; D: TRBD2
CDR3: CATVTSGANEQFF; DNA: TGTGCCACCGTGACTAGCGGGGCCAATGAGCAGTTCTTC; V: TRBV28; size: once; J: TRBJ2-1; D: TRBD2
CDR3: CASSESSYEQYF; DNA: TGTGCCAGCAGCGAGAGCTCCTACGAGCAGTACTTC; V: TRBV28; size: -; J: TRBJ2-7; D: -
CDR3: CAGSEGTGELFF; DNA: TGTGCCGGGTCCGAGGGGACCGGGGAGCTGTTTTTT; V: TRBV11-3; size: -; J: TRBJ2-2; D: -
CDR3: CASSGRTGPGGNTEAFF; DNA: TGTGCCAGCAGCGGACGGACAGGCCCGGGGGGGAACACTGAAGCTTTCTTT; V: TRBV11-3; size: -; J: TRBJ1-1; D: TRBD1
CDR3: CATSDNPGHLNTGELFF; DNA: TGTGCCACCAGTGACAATCCGGGACACCTGAACACCGGGGAGCTGTTTTTT; V: TRBV24-1; size: -; J: TRBJ2-2; D: -
CDR3: CASSVDKGSFHEQYF; DNA: TGTGCCAGCAGCGTAGATAAGGGGAGTTTCCACGAGCAGTACTTC; V: TRBV9; size: -; J: TRBJ2-7; D: -
CDR3: CASSHPGLAREQYF; DNA: TGTGCCAGCAGCCACCCAGGACTAGCGAGAGAGCAGTACTTC; V: TRBV3-1/TRBV3-2; size: -; J: TRBJ2-7; D: TRBD2
CDR3: CASSPSGGWANVLTF; DNA: TGTGCCAGCAGTCCGTCCGGCGGCTGGGCCAACGTCCTGACTTTC; V: TRBV3-1/TRBV3-2; size: -; J: TRBJ2-6; D: -
CDR3: CASSLEADYNLDTQYF; DNA: TGTGCCAGCAGCTTAGAGGCGGACTATAATTTGGATACGCAGTATTTT; V: TRBV11-1; size: -; J: TRBJ2-3; D: -
CDR3: CASSAQILGQGLGTGANVLTF; DNA: TGTGCCAGCAGCGCGCAGATCCTAGGACAGGGCTTAGGTACTGGGGCCAACGTCCTGACTTTC; V: TRBV9; size: -; J: TRBJ2-6; D: TRBD1
CDR3: CASSRDRVAGELFF; DNA: TGTGCCAGCAGCCGTGACAGGGTCGCCGGGGAGCTGTTTTTT; V: TRBV27; size: -; J: TRBJ2-2; D: TRBD1
CDR3: CATSDLGKGETQYF; DNA: TGTGCCACCAGTGATTTAGGGAAGGGGGAGACCCAGTACTTC; V: TRBV24-1; size: -; J: TRBJ2-5; D: -
CDR3: CASYPLQTFVSYNEQFF; DNA: TGTGCCAGCTACCCGTTACAGACGTTCGTCTCCTACAATGAGCAGTTCTTC; V: TRBV2; size: few; J: TRBJ2-1; D: -
CDR3: CASSPGTGRSGNTIYF; DNA: TGTGCTAGCAGTCCCGGGACAGGCCGCTCTGGAAACACCATATATTTT; V: TRBV7-7; size: -; J: TRBJ1-3; D: TRBD1
CDR3: CASRGGQDSGNTIYF; DNA: TGTGCCAGCCGGGGAGGGCAGGACTCTGGAAACACCATATATTTT; V: TRBV28; size: once; J: TRBJ1-3; D: -
CDR3: CAWGWVRGEKLFF; DNA: TGTGCCTGGGGTTGGGTGAGGGGCGAAAAACTGTTTTTT; V: TRBV30; size: -; J: TRBJ1-4; D: -
CDR3: CASSVTRDSSYEQYF; DNA: TGTGCCAGCAGCGTGACTCGGGACAGCTCCTACGAGCAGTACTTC; V: TRBV9; size: -; J: TRBJ2-7; D: TRBD1
CDR3: CATKQGSGNTIYF; DNA: TGTGCCACCAAACAGGGAAGTGGAAACACCATATATTTT; V: TRBV2; size: -; J: TRBJ1-3; D: -
CDR3: CASSLNLQGANTQYF; DNA: TGTGCCAGCAGCTTAAATCTACAGGGGGCAAATACGCAGTATTTT; V: TRBV7-9; size: -; J: TRBJ2-3; D: TRBD1
CDR3: CASSQGSLAGGVETQYF; DNA: TGCGCCAGCAGCCAAGGTTCGCTAGCGGGAGGTGTGGAGACCCAGTACTTC; V: TRBV4-1; size: -; J: TRBJ2-5; D: TRBD2
CDR3: CAISGRFGTEAFF; DNA: TGTGCCATCAGTGGCAGGTTTGGGACTGAAGCTTTCTTT; V: TRBV10-3; size: -; J: TRBJ1-1; D: -
CDR3: CAWIVAGDSTDTQYF; DNA: TGTGCCTGGATAGTAGCGGGAGATTCCACAGATACGCAGTATTTT; V: TRBV30; size: -; J: TRBJ2-3; D: TRBD2
CDR3: CASSRDRGNYYGYTF; DNA: TGTGCCAGCAGCCGGGACAGGGGAAACTACTATGGCTACACCTTC; V: TRBV3-1/TRBV3-2; size: -; J: TRBJ1-2; D: TRBD1
CDR3: CSVGPDSTSRTQYF; DNA: TGCAGCGTTGGGCCGGACTCGACGAGTCGGACCCAGTACTTC; V: TRBV29-1; size: -; J: TRBJ2-5; D: -
CDR3: CASSHPGQSEAFF; DNA: TGTGCCAGCAGCCACCCTGGACAGAGCGAAGCTTTCTTT; V: TRBV12-3/TRBV12-4; size: -; J: TRBJ1-1; D: -
CDR3: CASRTSGYEQFF; DNA: TGTGCCAGTAGAACTAGCGGCTATGAGCAGTTCTTC; V: TRBV19; size: -; J: TRBJ2-1; D: TRBD2
CDR3: CASSYSSSYEQYF; DNA: TGTGCCAGCAGTTACTCCAGCTCCTACGAGCAGTACTTC; V: TRBV6-5; size: -; J: TRBJ2-7; D: -
CDR3: CSVEVRTANTGELFF; DNA: TGCAGCGTTGAAGTTCGAACAGCGAACACCGGGGAGCTGTTTTTT; V: TRBV29-1; size: -; J: TRBJ2-2; D: -
CDR3: CASSSGPDYNEQFF; DNA: TGTGCCAGCAGTTCGGGACCCGACTACAATGAGCAGTTCTTC; V: TRBV27; size: -; J: TRBJ2-1; D: -
CDR3: CASSYLVDSPLHF; DNA: TGTGCCAGCAGTTACTTAGTAGATTCACCCCTCCACTTT; V: TRBV6-6; size: -; J: TRBJ1-6; D: -
CDR3: CSASQGRNSPLHF; DNA: TGCAGTGCTAGTCAGGGTCGAAATTCACCCCTCCACTTT; V: TRBV20-1; size: -; J: TRBJ1-6; D: -
CDR3: CASSLSPGVDTQYF; DNA: TGCGCCAGCAGCTTGTCACCGGGAGTCGATACGCAGTATTTT; V: TRBV5-1; size: -; J: TRBJ2-3; D: -
CDR3: CAWRGTGYTEAFF; DNA: TGTGCCTGGAGGGGGACAGGGTACACTGAAGCTTTCTTT; V: TRBV30; size: -; J: TRBJ1-1; D: TRBD1
CDR3: CASSLGDSGRSGEQFF; DNA: TGTGCCAGCAGCTTAGGCGATAGCGGGAGATCTGGGGAGCAGTTCTTC; V: TRBV7-2; size: -; J: TRBJ2-1; D: TRBD2
CDR3: CASSLTDQKTQYF; DNA: TGCGCCAGCAGCTTGACGGACCAGAAGACCCAGTACTTC; V: TRBV5-1; size: once; J: TRBJ2-5; D: -
CDR3: CASTTIYRDRAYNSPLHF; DNA: TGTGCCAGCACAACAATATACCGGGACAGGGCTTATAATTCACCCCTCCACTTT; V: TRBV2; size: -; J: TRBJ1-6; D: TRBD1
CDR3: CASSYGENSGYTF; DNA: TGTGCCAGCAGTTACGGGGAAAATAGCGGCTACACCTTC; V: TRBV6-5; size: -; J: TRBJ1-2; D: -
CDR3: CSVSRGGDTEAFF; DNA: TGCAGCGTTTCAAGGGGAGGGGACACTGAAGCTTTCTTT; V: TRBV29-1; size: few; J: TRBJ1-1; D: -
CDR3: CASSLVRAGASGNTIYF; DNA: TGCGCCAGCAGCTTGGTCAGGGCGGGGGCCTCTGGAAACACCATATATTTT; V: TRBV5-1; size: -; J: TRBJ1-3; D: -
CDR3: CASSFGAYGGEQYF; DNA: TGCGCCAGCAGCTTCGGGGCTTATGGGGGGGAGCAGTACTTC; V: TRBV5-1; size: -; J: TRBJ2-7; D: -
CDR3: CAWSVNYVEQYF; DNA: TGTGCCTGGAGTGTTAACTATGTCGAACAGTACTTC; V: TRBV30; size: -; J: TRBJ2-7; D: -
CDR3: CASSRDRVGNQPQHF; DNA: TGTGCCAGCTCACGGGACAGGGTGGGCAATCAGCCCCAGCATTTT; V: TRBV18; size: -; J: TRBJ1-5; D: TRBD1
CDR3: CAWSVGRITNEKLFF; DNA: TGTGCCTGGAGTGTAGGGCGGATAACTAATGAAAAACTGTTTTTT; V: TRBV30; size: -; J: TRBJ1-4; D: -
CDR3: CASSRARDRTYEQYF; DNA: TGCGCCAGCAGCCGAGCCCGGGACAGAACTTACGAGCAGTACTTC; V: TRBV4-3; size: -; J: TRBJ2-7; D: TRBD1
CDR3: CASSGIRGLGYTF; DNA: TGTGCCAGCAGCGGGATTCGGGGTCTTGGCTACACCTTC; V: TRBV11-2; size: once; J: TRBJ1-2; D: -
CDR3: CASNPWTVPSRGYTF; DNA: TGTGCCAGCAACCCTTGGACGGTTCCCTCGAGAGGCTACACCTTC; V: TRBV21-1; size: -; J: TRBJ1-2; D: -
CDR3: CASSIFSGVSTTEAFF; DNA: TGTGCCAGTAGTATCTTTTCGGGGGTCTCTACCACTGAAGCTTTCTTT; V: TRBV19; size: -; J: TRBJ1-1; D: -
CDR3: CASSYAGTRSEQYF; DNA: TGTGCCAGCTCATACGCCGGGACTAGGAGCGAGCAGTACTTC; V: TRBV18; size: -; J: TRBJ2-7; D: TRBD2
CDR3: CASMGTNFPEQYF; DNA: TGTGCCAGCATGGGGACAAATTTTCCCGAGCAGTACTTC; V: TRBV28; size: -; J: TRBJ2-7; D: -